Shown below are 28 T cell receptor beta chains from a single sample sequenced in a study of beta chain features in type 1 diabetes. Notes on the study in general: TCRB CDR3s were moderately but significantly shorter in Type 1 diabetes patients in all four CD4+ subsets.

These TCRs are of unknown antigen specificity. Every bit of the isolated RNA underwent reverse transcription, so sequencing read expressed TCRB transcripts. Measured with immunoSEQ multiplex PCR; TCRdb has only the in-frame clones, and not every one. This table has about 240,000 clones, approximately 15% appearing once. The sequencing input was naive CD4+ T cells from blood. The receptors derive from a man younger than 40 with type 1 diabetes.

The chain links TRBV18 to TRBJ1-1; D is unclear. V gave up 3 bases and J gave up 4 bases, with 12 bases separating them. There are 14 residues in the CDR3. CDR1 is KGHSH and CDR2 is LQKENI in the germline V gene. The CDR3 nucleotides read TGTGCCAGCTCACCCCGGGAACAGATCACTGAAGCTTTCTTT. It yields the protein CASSPREQITEAFF. Drawing the rest from reference TRBV18 and TRBJ1-1, the complete variable domain is NAGVMQNPRHLVRRRGQEARLRCSPMKGHSHVYWYRQLPEEGLKFMVYLQKENIIDESGMPKERFSAEFPKEGPSILRIQQVVRGDSAAYFCASSPREQITEAFFGQGTRLTVV.

This clone occurred a few times. The V call is TRBV2, the J call TRBJ2-5; D unclear. Trimming cost V 5 bases and J 2 bases, with 3 bases left between them. The CDR3 is made up of 11 amino acids. Germline loops: CDR1 SNHLY, CDR2 FYNNEI. CDR3 amino acids: CASSTQETQYF. The CDR3 DNA reads as TGTGCCAGCAGTACTCAAGAGACCCAGTACTTC.

A few counts support this clone. The chain employs TRBV28 and TRBJ2-2; 11 bases align to TRBD2. This CDR3 has 18 amino acids. V lost 5 bases and J lost 0; bases outside the gene matches: 8. The germline gives CDR1 MDHEN, CDR2 SYDVKM. DNA of the CDR3: TGTGCCAGCAGTCGCCCGGGACTAGCGGTCTCGAACACCGGGGAGCTGTTTTTT. Translation: CASSRPGLAVSNTGELFF.

This chain uses TRBV4-1 with TRBJ1-2; TRBD1 is a possible D gene (6 bases). The CDR3 consists of 15 residues. V lost 3 bases, J lost 4 bases, and 15 bases lay in between. The V gene's germline CDR1 is MGHRA and CDR2 YSYEKL. Written as DNA, the CDR3 is TGCGCCAGCAGCCAGCCGGTCAGGGGTGGCTATGGCTACACCTTC. As protein: CASSQPVRGGYGYTF.

The V call is TRBV5-1, the J call TRBJ1-2; D gene uncertain. V was trimmed by 2 bases and J by 3 bases, leaving 11 bases between them. Germline V lookup: CDR1 SGHRS, CDR2 YFSETQ. This CDR3 has 14 residues. Written as DNA, the CDR3 is TGCGCCAGCAGCTTCGCTGAAGCCTACTATGGCTACACCTTC. Translation: CASSFAEAYYGYTF.

The rearrangement joins TRBV29-1 to TRBJ1-1; 7 bases are shared with TRBD1. V gave up 1 base and J gave up 6 bases; unmatched junction bases: 5. Per the germline V gene, CDR1 is SQVTM and CDR2 is ANQGSEA. This CDR3 is built from 13 residues. The chain's CDR3 is CSVEVVGGSEAFF. CDR3 nucleotides: TGCAGCGTTGAAGTAGTAGGGGGCTCTGAAGCTTTCTTT.

This chain joins TRBV6-5 and TRBJ2-7; 7 positions agree with TRBD1. Germline trimming cut 4 bases from V and 3 bases from J; bases unmatched to any gene: 9. This CDR3 contains 15 residues. Per the germline V gene, CDR1 is MNHEY and CDR2 is SVGAGI. CDR3 loop: CASSSPDRAVYEQYF. CDR3 nucleotide sequence: TGTGCCAGCAGTTCCCCAGACAGGGCGGTCTACGAGCAGTACTTC.

The genes are TRBV11-2 and TRBJ2-1; 10 bases agree with TRBD2. CDR3 length equals 15 residues. Germline-derived CDR1 and CDR2 are SGHAT and FQNNGV. After removal of 4 bases from V and 4 bases from J, the junction contained 4 bases not matched to a gene. The CDR3 reads CASSSWTSGYNEQFF. The CDR3, as DNA: TGTGCCAGCAGCTCCTGGACTAGCGGATACAATGAGCAGTTCTTC.

The CDR3 DNA is TGCAGCGTTGACCGGGGTGGGAACTATGGCTACACCTTC. Its translation is CSVDRGGNYGYTF. The J gene is TRBJ1-2, the V gene TRBV29-1; no clear D gene. V lost 3 bases and J lost 2, with 10 bases in between. The CDR3 totals 13 residues. CDR1 and CDR2 (germline): SQVTM, ANQGSEA.

V and J are TRBV6-5 and TRBJ2-7; maybe TRBD1 (6 bases). Germline V gene lookup returns CDR1 MNHEY and CDR2 SVGAGI. V lost 6 bases, J lost 2 bases, and 14 bases lay in between. This CDR3 contains 14 residues. The CDR3: CASSTTGPPYEQYF. For the CDR3, the DNA is TGTGCCAGCAGCACCACAGGGCCTCCCTACGAGCAGTACTTC.

The chain uses TRBV29-1 and TRBJ2-7, with D perhaps TRBD2 (5 bases). V lost 1 base and J 5 bases, leaving 12 bases between the germline ends. The CDR3 loop spans 13 amino acids. CDR1 is SQVTM and CDR2 is ANQGSEA in the germline V gene. CDR3 DNA sequence: TGCAGCGTTGAAGGTCGCGGGTTGGACGAGCAGTACTTC. This translates into CSVEGRGLDEQYF.

The sample holds a few counts of this clone. CDR3 protein: CASSRSRAVGERQETQYF. In nucleotides, the CDR3 is TGTGCCAGCAGCCGTTCGAGGGCGGTCGGGGAGCGGCAAGAGACCCAGTACTTC. The chain couples TRBV9 to TRBJ2-5, with D perhaps TRBD2 (5 bases). In germline, CDR1 is SGDLS, CDR2 YYNGEE. The V end lost 4 bases, the J end lost 2 bases, and 24 bases lay between the germline ends. This CDR3 is built from 18 residues.

This clone was counted only a few times. This chain connects TRBV5-1 to TRBJ2-2; possibly TRBD2 for D (7 bases). The CDR3 contains 17 residues. Germline V lookup: CDR1 SGHRS, CDR2 YFSETQ. V was trimmed by 0 bases and J by 5 bases, leaving 17 bases between them. For the CDR3, the DNA is TGCGCCAGCAGCTTGGTTGTCGGGGGGCGAAGGACCGGGGAGCTGTTTTTT. It specifies CASSLVVGGRRTGELFF. Full variable domain (remainder filled in from reference TRBV5-1 and TRBJ2-2): KAGVTQTPRYLIKTRGQQVTLSCSPISGHRSVSWYQQTPGQGLQFLFEYFSETQRNKGNFPGRFSGRQFSNSRSEMNVSTLELGDSALYLCASSLVVGGRRTGELFFGEGSRLTVL.

This chain joins TRBV30 and TRBJ2-5; D not resolved. This CDR3 has 16 amino acids. Germline CDR1 GTSNPN, CDR2 SVGIG (reference sequence). V lost 0 bases to trimming and J lost 3 bases, with 17 bases between them. CDR3 nucleotide sequence: TGTGCCTGGAGTGTACGCCTGGTTTCAAGAGAAGAGACCCAGTACTTC. Translating gives CAWSVRLVSREETQYF.

This rearrangement joins TRBV30 to TRBJ1-5, with TRBD1 matching 12 bases. The CDR3 is made up of 17 amino acids. CDR1 GTSNPN and CDR2 SVGIG come from the germline V gene (reference sequence). V lost 2 bases, J lost 7 bases, and 12 bases stayed unmatched. For the CDR3, the DNA is TGTGCCTGGAGTAAGCCGGGACAGGGGGCGGTTGTCCAGCCCCAGCATTTT. Its translation is CAWSKPGQGAVVQPQHF.

V and J are TRBV5-4 and TRBJ2-3, with 9 bases that match TRBD1. The CDR3 covers 16 residues. V dropped 4 bases and J dropped 3; count of bases not matched to a gene: 9. Per the germline V gene, CDR1 is SGHNT and CDR2 is YYREEE (reference sequence). The CDR3, as DNA: TGTGCCAGCAGCCCAGTGGGGACAGGGAGTACAGATACGCAGTATTTT. This encodes CASSPVGTGSTDTQYF. Full variable domain (remainder filled in from reference TRBV5-4 and TRBJ2-3): ETGVTQSPTHLIKTRGQQVTLRCSSQSGHNTVSWYQQALGQGPQFIFQYYREEENGRGNFPPRFSGLQFPNYSSELNVNALELDDSALYLCASSPVGTGSTDTQYFGPGTRLTVL.

This chain links TRBV7-9 with TRBJ1-1; D is possibly TRBD1 (6 bases). This CDR3 is built from 14 residues. Germline lookup yields CDR1 SEHNR and CDR2 FQNEAQ (reference sequence). V was pared by 3 bases and J by 3 bases, with 11 bases between. The chain's CDR3 is CASSLGRGDTEAFF. CDR3 bases: TGTGCCAGCAGCTTGGGCAGGGGAGACACTGAAGCTTTCTTT.

The rearrangement joins TRBV15 to TRBJ2-1; 8 bases agree with TRBD1. CDR1 LNHNV and CDR2 YYDKDF come from the germline V gene (reference sequence). This CDR3 is 15 amino acids long. V shed 0 bases and J 9 bases; nucleotides not matched to a gene: 7. DNA of the CDR3: TGTGCCACCAGCAGAGAGGGCAGGGGGCTAGGTGAGCAGTTCTTC. The encoded protein is CATSREGRGLGEQFF. Supplemented by reference TRBV15 and TRBJ2-1, the full variable domain reads DAMVIQNPRYQVTQFGKPVTLSCSQTLNHNVMYWYQQKSSQAPKLLFHYYDKDFNNEADTPDNFQSRRPNTSFCFLDIRSPGLGDTAMYLCATSREGRGLGEQFFGPGTRLTVL.

The chain carries TRBV27 and TRBJ2-3; perhaps TRBD2 as D (5 bases). There are 15 residues in the CDR3. V shed 6 bases and J shed 2 bases, with 15 bases lying between them. Germline CDR1 is MNHEY and CDR2 is SMNVEV (reference sequence). The CDR3, as DNA: TGTGCCAGCAGCCTTAGCGCTCTACACACAGATACGCAGTATTTT. It translates to CASSLSALHTDTQYF.

This clone was detected only a few times. The chain recombines TRBV10-3 with TRBJ1-1; a possible D gene is TRBD1 (6 bases). This CDR3 has 15 residues. Trimming cost V 3 bases and J 1 base, with 12 bases left between them. Looked up from germline, CDR1 is ENHRY and CDR2 is SYGVKD. As DNA, the CDR3 is TGTGCCATCAGTGACGGGGGAGGGGGGAACACTGAAGCTTTCTTT. Its translation: CAISDGGGGNTEAFF.

This clone was found a few times. Other nucleotide sequences from this sample produce the same CDR3. The CDR3 region is CASSSGQLQETQYF. For the CDR3, the DNA is TGCGCCAGCAGCTCGGGACAGCTACAAGAGACCCAGTACTTC. The chain couples TRBV5-1 to TRBJ2-5; 7 positions agree with TRBD1. There are 14 residues in the CDR3. Looked up from germline, CDR1 is SGHRS and CDR2 is YFSETQ. Trimming took 3 bases from V and 2 from J; bases not matched to a gene: 4. The entire variable domain, with the rest obtained from reference TRBV5-1 and TRBJ2-5, is as follows: KAGVTQTPRYLIKTRGQQVTLSCSPISGHRSVSWYQQTPGQGLQFLFEYFSETQRNKGNFPGRFSGRQFSNSRSEMNVSTLELGDSALYLCASSSGQLQETQYFGPGTRLLVL.

The table lists this clone with a few counts. This chain links TRBV4-2 with TRBJ1-1; the D is unclear. The V end was cut by 1 base, the J end by 0 bases, with 12 bases between. CDR1 LGHNA and CDR2 YNFKEQ come from the germline V gene. CDR3 size: 16 residues. The CDR3 loop is CASSQVGGRLNTEAFF. The CDR3 DNA is TGTGCCAGCAGCCAAGTGGGAGGGCGTTTGAACACTGAAGCTTTCTTT.

This chain joins TRBV5-1 and TRBJ2-7; D may be TRBD1 (6 bases). Trimming pared 2 bases from V and 5 bases from J, leaving 8 bases between. The CDR3 runs 12 residues. In germline, CDR1 is SGHRS, CDR2 YFSETQ. The CDR3 reads CASSFGGHEQYF. CDR3 nucleotides: TGCGCCAGCAGCTTTGGGGGCCACGAGCAGTACTTC.

This clone was counted only a few times. This chain uses TRBV7-9 with TRBJ1-6; D might be TRBD1 (6 bases). The V and J ends lost 3 bases and 14 bases respectively, with 17 bases between them. Germline V CDR1 and CDR2: SEHNR, FQNEAQ (reference sequence). CDR3 length: 14 residues. The CDR3 sequence is CASSLGDTSPTLHF. The CDR3 DNA sequence: TGTGCCAGCAGCTTGGGGGACACTTCCCCAACCCTCCACTTT.

This clone was found a few times. The chain recombines TRBV5-4 with TRBJ2-1; 8 nucleotides match TRBD2. The CDR3 sequence is 16 residues long. CDR1 is SGHNT, CDR2 YYREEE, per germline (reference sequence). V was pared by 0 bases and J by 0 bases, with 2 bases of the junction left unmatched. CDR3: CASSLAGTSSYNEQFF. CDR3 bases: TGTGCCAGCAGCTTGGCCGGGACTAGCTCCTACAATGAGCAGTTCTTC.

This clone was seen a handful of times. CDR3: CASSISRTNEQYF. CDR3 in DNA: TGTGCCAGTAGTATCAGCCGCACTAACGAGCAGTACTTC. The chain combines TRBV19 with TRBJ2-7; D ambiguous. This CDR3 comprises 13 residues. V was cut by 3 bases and J by 5 bases, with 11 bases left in between. Per germline, CDR1 LNHDA and CDR2 SQIVND (reference sequence). The variable domain in full, with the rest retrieved from reference TRBV19 and TRBJ2-7, is DGGITQSPKYLFRKEGQNVTLSCEQNLNHDAMYWYRQDPGQGLRLIYYSQIVNDFQKGDIAEGYSVSREKKESFPLTVTSAQKNPTAFYLCASSISRTNEQYFGPGTRLTVT.

This clone was picked up a small number of times. This rearrangement joins TRBV18 to TRBJ2-5; D perhaps matches TRBD2 (5 bases). Deletions cut 2 bases from V and 1 base from J, with 8 bases between. The CDR3 has 14 amino acids. From germline, CDR1 is KGHSH and CDR2 LQKENI. Here the CDR3 reads CASSPGGGQETQYF. CDR3 coding DNA: TGTGCCAGCTCACCAGGAGGAGGCCAAGAGACCCAGTACTTC.

About this clone itself: The same CDR3 can be traced to other DNA sequences in this sample. The CDR3 DNA sequence: TGTGCCAGCAGTGAAGCCGGGAGCTCCTACAATGAGCAGTTCTTC. Translating it yields CASSEAGSSYNEQFF. The chain uses TRBV2 and TRBJ2-1; possibly TRBD2 for D (6 bases). The V end lost 0 bases, the J end lost 0 bases, and 6 bases lay between the germline ends. This CDR3 has 15 residues. Germline loops: CDR1 SNHLY, CDR2 FYNNEI.